The T cell receptor beta chain under discussion was sequenced for a study of blood T cell repertoires in COVID-19. The overall study: Material from acute and convalescent COVID-19 was sourced from the United States, Italy and Spain. Sample material is recorded as cDNA or gDNA derived from T cells, B-cell-depleted T cells, or PBMCs.

Per the authors' pipeline: Amplification with reference gene primers provided the estimates of nucleated cell counts. Produced via immunoSEQ multiplex PCR; TCRdb's table is partial and in-frame only. V and J calls and clone size follow that table, whereas D and trimming were derived from the DNA. The data contain about 250,000 clones, just over 85% of them singletons. Donors of Cohort 3 who recovered were those that had two negative PCRs, clearance, or symptom resolution. J lost 2 bases, V lost 4 bases, and 8 bases had no gene match. CDR3 length: 15 residues. Germline assignment: CDR1 SGHAT and CDR2 FQDESV (reference sequence).

The V and J genes are TRBV11-1 and TRBJ2-7, with 7 positions matching TRBD1. The sample was PBMCs or T cells enriched from blood (not recorded which). The sequence came from a man in his late teens or twenties who had recovered from COVID-19. CDR3 sequence reads: CASSSGTAFTYEQYF. In nucleotides, the CDR3 is TGTGCCAGCAGCTCCGGGACAGCCTTCACCTACGAGCAGTACTTC.